A selection of T cell receptor beta chains follows, all from one sample in a study of immune characterization of retroperitoneal liposarcoma. A single record per CDR3 protein comes from TCRdb applying MiXCR to the PCR reads. The data hold over 5,000 distinct CDR3 sequences, with around 33% observed a single time. The specimen sequenced was tumor tissue. These receptors all come from a female donor with retroperitoneal liposarcoma. The CDR3 runs from the conserved cysteine through the conserved F or W. D genes are given only for firm matches. Some rows have no size entry. The others give once, few or many, or a class for an expanded clone.

V gene: TRBV5-1
clone size: -
CDR3 length: 11
D gene: -
J gene: TRBJ2-7
CDR3 protein: CASREGLEQYF
CDR3 DNA: TGCGCCAGCAGGGAAGGACTCGAGCAGTACTTC

V gene: TRBV6-1
clone size: -
CDR3 length: 16
D gene: TRBD2
J gene: TRBJ2-5
CDR3 protein: CASSASSGGPSETQYF
CDR3 DNA: TGTGCCAGCAGTGCTTCTAGCGGGGGGCCGTCGGAGACCCAGTACTTC

V gene: TRBV6-1
clone size: few
CDR3 length: 14
D gene: -
J gene: TRBJ1-5
CDR3 protein: CASSELGGNQPQHF
CDR3 DNA: TGTGCCAGCAGTGAACTCGGGGGCAATCAGCCCCAGCATTTT

V gene: TRBV6-1
clone size: once
CDR3 length: 14
D gene: -
J gene: TRBJ2-7
CDR3 protein: CASSYGDKTYEQYF
CDR3 DNA: TGTGCCAGCAGTTACGGGGACAAAACCTACGAGCAGTACTTC

V gene: TRBV18
clone size: few
CDR3 length: 13
D gene: -
J gene: TRBJ2-7
CDR3 protein: CASSPGDLGEQYF
CDR3 DNA: TGTGCCAGCTCACCGGGGGATCTGGGCGAGCAGTACTTC

V gene: TRBV6-1
clone size: few
CDR3 length: 15
D gene: -
J gene: TRBJ2-1
CDR3 protein: CASSDKYRGKYEQFF
CDR3 DNA: TGTGCCAGCAGTGATAAGTACAGAGGAAAGTACGAGCAGTTCTTC

V gene: TRBV6-1
clone size: few
CDR3 length: 14
D gene: -
J gene: TRBJ2-3
CDR3 protein: CASSESRRTDTQYF
CDR3 DNA: TGTGCCAGCAGTGAATCCCGTAGGACAGATACGCAGTATTTT

V gene: TRBV6-1
clone size: -
CDR3 length: 15
D gene: TRBD1
J gene: TRBJ2-2
CDR3 protein: CASGRGTGYTGELFF
CDR3 DNA: TGTGCCAGCGGTAGGGGGACAGGCTACACCGGGGAGCTGTTTTTT

V gene: TRBV6-1
clone size: many
CDR3 length: 14
D gene: TRBD2
J gene: TRBJ2-7
CDR3 protein: CASARTSEGFEQYF
CDR3 DNA: TGTGCCAGCGCCCGGACTAGTGAAGGTTTCGAGCAGTACTTC

V gene: TRBV6-6
clone size: medium-sized
CDR3 length: 13
D gene: -
J gene: TRBJ2-5
CDR3 protein: CASSRSYQETQYF
CDR3 DNA: TGTGCCAGCAGCCGCTCTTACCAAGAGACCCAGTACTTC

V gene: TRBV6-1
clone size: large
CDR3 length: 15
D gene: TRBD2
J gene: TRBJ2-7
CDR3 protein: CASSERTSGSYEQYF
CDR3 DNA: TGTGCCAGCAGTGAACGGACTAGCGGGAGCTACGAGCAGTACTTC

V gene: TRBV7-3
clone size: few
CDR3 length: 14
D gene: TRBD2
J gene: TRBJ2-1
CDR3 protein: CASSLTSGNNEQFF
CDR3 DNA: TGTGCCAGCAGCTTAACTAGCGGGAACAATGAGCAGTTCTTC

V gene: TRBV7-2
clone size: -
CDR3 length: 13
D gene: -
J gene: TRBJ2-2
CDR3 protein: CASSFRSTGELFF
CDR3 DNA: TGTGCCAGCAGCTTCAGAAGCACCGGGGAGCTGTTTTTT

V gene: TRBV20-1
clone size: -
CDR3 length: 16
D gene: -
J gene: TRBJ1-1
CDR3 protein: CSARDEGGRLNTAAFF
CDR3 DNA: TGCAGTGCTAGAGACGAGGGCGGACGGCTGAACACTGCAGCTTTCTTT

V gene: TRBV28
clone size: many
CDR3 length: 15
D gene: -
J gene: TRBJ2-1
CDR3 protein: CASQRGLQAKNIQFF
CDR3 DNA: TGTGCCAGTCAAAGGGGACTTCAAGCCAAAAACATTCAGTTCTTC

V gene: TRBV6-1
clone size: many
CDR3 length: 16
D gene: TRBD1
J gene: TRBJ1-1
CDR3 protein: CASIPDRGRTNTEAFF
CDR3 DNA: TGTGCCAGCATCCCCGACAGGGGAAGGACGAACACTGAAGCTTTCTTT

V gene: TRBV6-1
clone size: -
CDR3 length: 14
D gene: -
J gene: TRBJ2-5
CDR3 protein: CASTATRATKTQYF
CDR3 DNA: TGTGCCAGCACCGCCACCCGGGCCACCAAGACCCAGTACTTC

V gene: TRBV24-1
clone size: few
CDR3 length: 17
D gene: -
J gene: TRBJ2-2
CDR3 protein: CATSGVSGNANTGELFF
CDR3 DNA: TGTGCCACCAGTGGGGTTAGCGGAAACGCGAACACCGGGGAGCTGTTTTTT

V gene: TRBV12-3/TRBV12-4
clone size: -
CDR3 length: 14
D gene: -
J gene: TRBJ2-3
CDR3 protein: CASHERGGTDTQYF
CDR3 DNA: TGTGCCAGCCACGAGAGGGGCGGCACAGATACGCAGTATTTT

V gene: TRBV12-3/TRBV12-4
clone size: -
CDR3 length: 15
D gene: -
J gene: TRBJ1-6
CDR3 protein: CASSLDGGSGSPLHF
CDR3 DNA: TGTGCCAGCAGTTTAGACGGGGGTTCAGGTTCACCCCTCCACTTT

V gene: TRBV4-1
clone size: -
CDR3 length: 15
D gene: -
J gene: TRBJ2-3
CDR3 protein: CASSQSRGEADTQYF
CDR3 DNA: TGCGCCAGCAGCCAATCCCGAGGGGAGGCAGATACGCAGTATTTT

V gene: TRBV27
clone size: -
CDR3 length: 13
D gene: -
J gene: TRBJ2-2
CDR3 protein: CASSLRREEELFF
CDR3 DNA: TGTGCCAGCAGTTTAAGGAGGGAGGAGGAGCTGTTTTTT

V gene: TRBV6-1
clone size: -
CDR3 length: 12
D gene: -
J gene: TRBJ1-2
CDR3 protein: CASSEPGLGYTF
CDR3 DNA: TGTGCCAGCAGTGAGCCGGGGCTGGGCTACACCTTC

V gene: TRBV5-4
clone size: many
CDR3 length: 14
D gene: -
J gene: TRBJ2-5
CDR3 protein: CASRARGEQETQYF
CDR3 DNA: TGTGCCAGCAGGGCGCGGGGAGAACAAGAGACCCAGTACTTC

V gene: TRBV6-8
clone size: -
CDR3 length: 14
D gene: -
J gene: TRBJ2-3
CDR3 protein: CASSTFDQEDTQYF
CDR3 DNA: TGTGCCAGCAGTACCTTTGACCAGGAAGATACGCAGTATTTT

V gene: TRBV7-3
clone size: -
CDR3 length: 14
D gene: TRBD1
J gene: TRBJ2-1
CDR3 protein: CASSQGQSYNEQFF
CDR3 DNA: TGTGCCAGCAGCCAGGGACAGAGTTACAATGAGCAGTTCTTC

V gene: TRBV4-3
clone size: -
CDR3 length: 14
D gene: -
J gene: TRBJ1-1
CDR3 protein: CASGLTETNTEAFF
CDR3 DNA: TGCGCCAGCGGCCTGACAGAAACGAACACTGAAGCTTTCTTT

V gene: TRBV12-3/TRBV12-4
clone size: -
CDR3 length: 18
D gene: TRBD2
J gene: TRBJ2-4
CDR3 protein: CASSFRGGRGPAKNIQYF
CDR3 DNA: TGTGCCAGCAGTTTCCGGGGCGGGAGAGGCCCAGCCAAAAACATTCAGTACTTC

V gene: TRBV12-3/TRBV12-4
clone size: -
CDR3 length: 11
D gene: -
J gene: TRBJ2-1
CDR3 protein: CASSRYNEQFF
CDR3 DNA: TGTGCCAGCAGTCGTTACAATGAGCAGTTCTTC

V gene: TRBV6-2/TRBV6-3
clone size: many
CDR3 length: 15
D gene: TRBD2
J gene: TRBJ2-5
CDR3 protein: CASSRGLAGAETQYF
CDR3 DNA: TGTGCCAGCAGCCGGGGACTAGCGGGAGCAGAGACCCAGTACTTC

V gene: TRBV9
clone size: -
CDR3 length: 14
D gene: -
J gene: TRBJ2-1
CDR3 protein: CASSVESSYNEQFF
CDR3 DNA: TGTGCCAGCAGCGTAGAAAGCTCCTACAATGAGCAGTTCTTC

V gene: TRBV6-1
clone size: -
CDR3 length: 14
D gene: -
J gene: TRBJ2-2
CDR3 protein: CASSVVVGTGELFF
CDR3 DNA: TGTGCCAGCAGTGTGGTAGTTGGCACCGGGGAGCTGTTTTTT

V gene: TRBV6-6
clone size: -
CDR3 length: 14
D gene: -
J gene: TRBJ2-1
CDR3 protein: CASSYSIESGEQFF
CDR3 DNA: TGTGCCAGCAGTTACTCGATTGAGAGTGGTGAGCAGTTCTTC

V gene: TRBV7-3
clone size: medium-sized
CDR3 length: 15
D gene: -
J gene: TRBJ2-1
CDR3 protein: CASSPGPGDPETQFF
CDR3 DNA: TGTGCCAGCAGCCCTGGCCCAGGGGATCCAGAGACCCAGTTCTTC

V gene: TRBV11-3
clone size: medium-sized
CDR3 length: 17
D gene: TRBD1
J gene: TRBJ1-1
CDR3 protein: CASSSRQGGVKNTEAFF
CDR3 DNA: TGTGCCAGCAGCTCCCGACAGGGTGGCGTAAAGAACACTGAAGCTTTCTTT

V gene: TRBV6-1
clone size: medium-sized
CDR3 length: 16
D gene: -
J gene: TRBJ2-3
CDR3 protein: CASSLRVAAHTDTQYF
CDR3 DNA: TGTGCCAGCAGCCTACGCGTCGCGGCACACACAGATACGCAGTATTTT

V gene: TRBV7-9
clone size: medium-sized
CDR3 length: 17
D gene: TRBD2
J gene: TRBJ2-3
CDR3 protein: CASTRVAGVKGTDTQYF
CDR3 DNA: TGTGCCAGCACCCGGGTAGCGGGAGTTAAGGGGACAGATACGCAGTATTTT

V gene: TRBV7-2
clone size: -
CDR3 length: 17
D gene: -
J gene: TRBJ2-7
CDR3 protein: CASSLVGGLLTSYEQYF
CDR3 DNA: TGTGCCAGCAGCTTAGTAGGTGGCCTACTAACCTCCTACGAGCAGTACTTC